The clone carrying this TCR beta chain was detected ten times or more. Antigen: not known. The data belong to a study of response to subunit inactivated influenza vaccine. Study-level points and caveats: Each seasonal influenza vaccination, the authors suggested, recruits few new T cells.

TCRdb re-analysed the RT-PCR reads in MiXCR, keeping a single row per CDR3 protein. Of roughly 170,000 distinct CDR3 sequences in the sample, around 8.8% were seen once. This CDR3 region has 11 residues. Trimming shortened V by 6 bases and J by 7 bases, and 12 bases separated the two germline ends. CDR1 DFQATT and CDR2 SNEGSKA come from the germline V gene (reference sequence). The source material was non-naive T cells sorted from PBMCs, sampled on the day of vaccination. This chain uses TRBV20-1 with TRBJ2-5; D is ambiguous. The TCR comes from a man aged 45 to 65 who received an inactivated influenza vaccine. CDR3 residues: CSAQVEVTQYF. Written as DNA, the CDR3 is TGCAGTGCGCAGGTCGAGGTGACCCAGTACTTC.